One and the same sample provided the 32 T cell receptor beta chains below, sequenced in a study of OX40 agonist ivuxolimab in advanced cancers. Only in-frame clones appear in the TCRdb table, and some are missing; sequencing was by immunoSEQ multiplex PCR. This table holds about 90,000 clones, approximately 91% found once. This specimen was CD4+ or CD8+ T cells sorted from blood, taken in a trial of the OX40 agonist ivuxolimab. The receptors come from an adult with an advanced solid tumor such as melanoma, head and neck, liver or kidney cancer.

The DNA for the CDR3 is TGCGCCATTACAGGGGAAGGGACAGATACGCAGTATTTT. Its translation is CAITGEGTDTQYF. V usage is TRBV10-1 and J usage is TRBJ2-3; 7 bases fit TRBD1. The CDR3 totals 13 residues. V dropped 10 bases and J dropped 3; count of bases not matched to a gene: 7. Per the germline V gene, CDR1 is WNHNN and CDR2 is SYGVQD (reference sequence).

Here the CDR3 DNA reads TGTGCCAGCAGCTCATTGGGACAACAACTGATTAACACCGGGGAGCTGTTTTTT. It specifies CASSSLGQQLINTGELFF. V is TRBV7-8 and J is TRBJ2-2; D is perhaps TRBD1 (6 bases). Trimming stripped 4 bases from V and 2 bases from J, with 20 bases between. CDR1 SGHVS and CDR2 FQNEAQ come from the germline V gene. CDR3 length equals 18 residues. The full variable domain, rest sourced from reference TRBV7-8 and TRBJ2-2, is GAGVSQSPRYKVAKRGQDVALRCDPISGHVSLFWYQQALGQGPEFLTYFQNEAQLDKSGLPSDRFFAERPEGSVSTLKIQRTQQEDSAVYLCASSSLGQQLINTGELFFGEGSRLTVL.

V usage is TRBV7-3 and J usage is TRBJ2-5; weak D call: TRBD2 (6 bases). Germline lookup yields CDR1 SGHTA and CDR2 FQGTGA. The CDR3 runs to 16 residues. With 1 base removed from V and 2 bases from J, the gap between germline ends came to 14 bases. CDR3 in amino acids: CASSLSSGGMQETQYF. The CDR3 nucleotides read TGTGCCAGCAGCTTAAGTTCAGGCGGGATGCAAGAGACCCAGTACTTC. The full variable domain, with the rest looked up from reference TRBV7-3 and TRBJ2-5, is GAGVSQTPSNKVTEKGKYVELRCDPISGHTALYWYRQSLGQGPEFLIYFQGTGAADDSGLPNDRFFAVRPEGSVSTLKIQRTERGDSAVYLCASSLSSGGMQETQYFGPGTRLLVL.

The chain recombines TRBV7-9 with TRBJ2-4; a possible D gene is TRBD2 (6 bases). CDR3 length equals 15 residues. CDR1 is SEHNR and CDR2 is FQNEAQ in the germline V gene (reference sequence). V dropped 0 bases and J dropped 6 bases, with 12 bases sitting between them. The CDR3: CASSLALASGNIQYF. In DNA form, the CDR3 reads TGTGCCAGCAGCTTAGCCCTAGCGTCGGGAAACATTCAGTACTTC.

This chain joins TRBV6-1 and TRBJ1-1; the D gene is possibly TRBD1 (6 bases). The V gene lost 5 bases and the J gene lost 11 bases, with 18 bases spanning the gap. CDR1 and CDR2 (germline): MNHNS, SASEGT. The CDR3 extends over 13 amino acids. CDR3 sequence: CASSTGGQGIAFF. The CDR3 DNA reads TGTGCCAGCAGTACTGGGGGGCAGGGGATCGCTTTCTTT.

The V gene is TRBV4-2, the J gene TRBJ2-1; 7 bases are a match to TRBD2. Germline-derived CDR1 and CDR2 are LGHNA and YNFKEQ. CDR3 length: 12 amino acids. The V segment lost 0 bases and the J segment 12 bases; nucleotides outside the gene matches: 2. The CDR3 region is CASSQDKRGQFF. The CDR3 nucleotides are TGTGCCAGCAGCCAAGATAAGCGGGGGCAGTTCTTC.

This chain links TRBV18 with TRBJ1-3; possible D gene TRBD1, 6 bases. V was clipped by 6 bases and J by 4 bases, with 13 bases between them. CDR1 and CDR2 (germline): KGHSH, LQKENI. The CDR3 extends over 14 amino acids. CDR3 bases: TGTGCCAGCTCGCCCGGGACAACCGGAAACACCATATATTTT. Protein product: CASSPGTTGNTIYF.

The rearrangement links TRBV6-6 to TRBJ1-5; 8 positions match TRBD1. CDR1 and CDR2 from the germline V gene are MNHNY and SVGAGI (reference sequence). The junction had 8 bases not matched to a gene; V was cut back by 6 bases and J by 4 bases. The CDR3 spans 15 residues. CDR3 nucleotides: TGTGCCAGCAGCAGCCGACAGGGGTGGAATCAGCCCCAGCATTTT. This sequence encodes CASSSRQGWNQPQHF.

The chain recombines TRBV5-1 with TRBJ2-3, with 10 bases that match TRBD2. The CDR3 contains 21 residues. V lost 3 bases and J lost 0; bases outside the gene matches: 19. Germline CDR1 SGHRS, CDR2 YFSETQ. The CDR3 DNA reads as TGCGCCAGCAGCTCACCTAGCGGGGGTCTATCGGGGGCGTATAGCACAGATACGCAGTATTTT. It specifies CASSSPSGGLSGAYSTDTQYF.

The genes are TRBV6-5 and TRBJ2-1; D not resolved. Germline lookup yields CDR1 MNHEY and CDR2 SVGAGI. The CDR3 is 15 amino acids. The ends were cut back, 6 bases at V and 1 base at J, with 13 bases in the middle. The CDR3 sequence is CASRGSGQSYNEQFF. CDR3 bases: TGTGCCAGCAGGGGATCCGGGCAGTCCTACAATGAGCAGTTCTTC.

The genes are TRBV4-2 and TRBJ2-3; 11 bases are shared with TRBD2. Germline CDR1 is LGHNA and CDR2 is YNFKEQ. V was pared by 4 bases and J by 5 bases, with 8 bases of the junction left unmatched. The CDR3 is 16 amino acids. The CDR3 DNA is TGTGCCAGCAGCCCCTTGACTAGCGGGAATGAAGATACGCAGTATTTT. Translation: CASSPLTSGNEDTQYF.

V gene TRBV7-3 combines with J gene TRBJ2-3; no clear D gene. Germline values: CDR1 SGHTA, CDR2 FQGTGA. CDR3 length: 14 residues. The V end lost 4 bases, the J end lost 3 bases, and 11 bases lay between the germline ends. CDR3 sequence: CASSSGAGTDTQYF. The CDR3 region has the DNA TGTGCCAGCAGCTCGGGTGCTGGGACAGATACGCAGTATTTT.

This rearrangement joins TRBV15 to TRBJ2-1; 14 positions match TRBD2. The CDR3 contains 16 residues. After removal of 1 base from V and 6 bases from J, the junction contained 2 bases not matched to a gene. Germline V gives CDR1 LNHNV, CDR2 YYDKDF (reference sequence). The CDR3 bases are TGTGCCACCAGCAGAGGGGGGACTAGCGGGGGCAATGAGCAGTTCTTC. This codes for CATSRGGTSGGNEQFF.

The chain has TRBV7-2 and TRBJ2-2; D unresolved. With 5 bases removed from V and 2 bases from J, the gap between germline ends came to 12 bases. The CDR3 contains 15 residues. Germline assignment: CDR1 SGHTA and CDR2 FQGNSA. This CDR3 is CASSRLTRNTGELFF. DNA for the CDR3: TGTGCCAGCAGCCGTCTGACTCGTAACACCGGGGAGCTGTTTTTT.

The rearrangement links TRBV2 to TRBJ2-3; TRBD2 agrees at 8 bases. CDR1 is SNHLY, CDR2 FYNNEI, per germline. CDR3 length: 15 residues. Trimming removed 6 bases from V and 2 bases from J; junction bases left unmatched: 7. This CDR3 is CASRKGLAYTDTQYF. CDR3 DNA sequence: TGTGCCAGCAGGAAAGGACTAGCTTACACAGATACGCAGTATTTT.

The rearrangement links TRBV21-1 to TRBJ2-4; no DNA check was done on the table's D call, TRBD1. TRBV21-1 is a pseudogene. This CDR3 is 18 amino acids long. The CDR3 protein is CASSNLLGVGIAKNIQYF. In DNA, the CDR3 is TGTGCCAGCAGCAACTTGTTAGGGGTTGGGATAGCCAAAAACATTCAGTACTTC.

The count of this clone is one. Other DNA sequences in the same sample also yield this CDR3. The rearrangement uses TRBV5-1 and TRBJ2-5, with D unresolved. With 0 bases removed from V and 2 bases from J, the gap between germline ends came to 5 bases. The CDR3 contains 13 residues. The V gene's germline CDR1 is SGHRS and CDR2 YFSETQ. The CDR3 nucleotides are TGCGCCAGCAGCTTGGAAGGGCAAGAGACCCAGTACTTC. Translated: CASSLEGQETQYF.

The chain couples TRBV28 to TRBJ2-4; D remains unclear. This CDR3 is 15 amino acids long. Germline CDR1 is MDHEN and CDR2 is SYDVKM. V was cut by 0 bases and J by 0 bases, with 6 bases left in between. CDR3 nucleotide sequence: TGTGCCAGCAGTTTATGGACATTAGCCAAAAACATTCAGTACTTC. Translation gives CASSLWTLAKNIQYF. Looking up the rest from reference TRBV28 and TRBJ2-4 gives the full variable domain: DVKVTQSSRYLVKRTGEKVFLECVQDMDHENMFWYRQDPGLGLRLIYFSYDVKMKEKGDIPEGYSVSREKKERFSLILESASTNQTSMYLCASSLWTLAKNIQYFGAGTRLSVL.

The rearrangement joins TRBV10-3 to TRBJ1-6, with 9 bases lining up with TRBD1. Germline CDR1 and CDR2: ENHRY and SYGVKD. The CDR3 runs to 15 residues. J lost 4 bases, V lost 7 bases, and 5 bases had no gene match. The chain's CDR3 is CAINSGTGYNSPLHF. In nucleotides, the CDR3 is TGTGCCATCAACTCCGGGACAGGGTATAATTCACCCCTCCACTTT.

Points on this clone: The sample contains more than one DNA sequence encoding this CDR3. The chain couples TRBV28 to TRBJ2-7, with D uncertain. The CDR3 spans 14 residues. CDR1 is MDHEN, CDR2 SYDVKM, per germline. V was clipped by 0 bases and J by 0 bases, with 6 bases between them. In DNA, the CDR3 is TGTGCCAGCAGTTTATGGGCGAGCTCCTACGAGCAGTACTTC. Its translation is CASSLWASSYEQYF.

This clone has a single count. V and J are TRBV19 and TRBJ2-3; TRBD2 aligns across 8 bases. Germline V gene sequence: CDR1 LNHDA, CDR2 SQIVND (reference sequence). V lost 4 bases, J lost 2 bases, and 11 bases stayed unmatched. This CDR3 region has 17 residues. CDR3 residues: CASSTRYVGRDTDTQYF. The CDR3 nucleotides read TGTGCCAGTAGTACCCGATACGTCGGGAGGGACACAGATACGCAGTATTTT.

The V gene is TRBV7-9, the J gene TRBJ2-7, with 11 bases lining up with TRBD2. The germline gives CDR1 SEHNR, CDR2 FQNEAQ (reference sequence). The V segment lost 2 bases and the J segment 4 bases; nucleotides outside the gene matches: 13. The length of the CDR3 is 18 residues. CDR3 in DNA: TGTGCCAGCAGCTTAACATATTCAAGGACTAGCGGGTTATACGAGCAGTACTTC. It encodes CASSLTYSRTSGLYEQYF.

The chain has TRBV7-2 and TRBJ2-3; 8 bases map to TRBD1. The CDR3 loop spans 14 amino acids. Trimming took 5 bases from V and 0 from J; bases not matched to a gene: 1. Per germline, CDR1 SGHTA and CDR2 FQGNSA. The CDR3 protein is CASSRDRSTDTQYF. The CDR3, as DNA: TGTGCCAGCAGCCGGGACAGGAGCACAGATACGCAGTATTTT.

The V and J genes are TRBV21-1 and TRBJ1-1. TRBV21-1 is shown as a pseudogene. CDR3 length: 11 residues. The CDR3 DNA sequence: TGTGCCAGCAGCAAAGACGGTGAAGCTTTCTTT. It translates to CASSKDGEAFF.

The chain is built from TRBV9 and TRBJ2-2; no firm D call. CDR1 is SGDLS, CDR2 YYNGEE, per germline. Trimming left V 4 bases short and J 8 bases short, with 9 bases between. CDR3 length: 12 residues. As DNA, the CDR3 is TGTGCCAGCAGCAAGGCCCTTGGGGAGCTGTTTTTT. Translation gives CASSKALGELFF. Drawing the rest from reference TRBV9 and TRBJ2-2, the complete variable domain is DSGVTQTPKHLITATGQRVTLRCSPRSGDLSVYWYQQSLDQGLQFLIQYYNGEERAKGNILERFSAQQFPDLHSELNLSSLELGDSALYFCASSKALGELFFGEGSRLTVL.

The chain employs TRBV10-3 and TRBJ2-5, with D possibly being TRBD1 (6 bases). The germline gives CDR1 ENHRY, CDR2 SYGVKD. Trimming removed 0 bases from V and 4 bases from J, with 9 bases in between. The CDR3 consists of 14 residues. CDR3 amino acids: CAISESQGSETQYF. The CDR3 region has the DNA TGTGCCATCAGTGAGTCCCAGGGGTCAGAGACCCAGTACTTC.

This chain joins TRBV7-2 and TRBJ2-3, with D possibly called TRBD1 or TRBD2 (5 bases each). Trimming removed 5 bases from V and 1 base from J, with 16 bases in between. This CDR3 is built from 16 residues. The germline V gene encodes CDR1 SGHTA and CDR2 FQGNSA. Written as DNA, the CDR3 is TGTGCCAGCAGCCTTCACCCGGGACCGGGCACAGATACGCAGTATTTT. As protein: CASSLHPGPGTDTQYF.

The chain carries TRBV9 and TRBJ1-6; TRBD1 agrees at 11 bases. The V segment lost 3 bases and the J segment 8 bases; nucleotides outside the gene matches: 7. This CDR3 spans 16 amino acids. Germline V gives CDR1 SGDLS, CDR2 YYNGEE. CDR3 DNA: TGTGCCAGCAGCGATGGGACAGGGGGAAGGGATTCACCCCTCCACTTT. Its translation: CASSDGTGGRDSPLHF. The full variable domain, with the rest looked up from reference TRBV9 and TRBJ1-6, is DSGVTQTPKHLITATGQRVTLRCSPRSGDLSVYWYQQSLDQGLQFLIQYYNGEERAKGNILERFSAQQFPDLHSELNLSSLELGDSALYFCASSDGTGGRDSPLHFGNGTRLTVT.

V usage is TRBV19 and J usage is TRBJ2-5; 10 bases fit TRBD2. V shed 4 bases and J 7 bases; nucleotides not matched to a gene: 6. There are 14 residues in the CDR3. CDR1 is LNHDA, CDR2 SQIVND, per germline (reference sequence). CDR3 sequence reads: CASSTSSGSVTQYF. In DNA form, the CDR3 reads TGTGCCAGTAGTACATCTAGCGGGAGCGTGACCCAGTACTTC.

The chain uses TRBV18 and TRBJ1-2; D remains unclear. Trimming took off 8 bases at V and 7 bases at J, with 14 bases between the two ends. From germline, CDR1 is KGHSH and CDR2 LQKENI. The CDR3 is 12 residues long. CDR3 protein: CASGEASSGYTF. CDR3 nucleotides: TGTGCCAGCGGAGAGGCCAGTTCTGGCTACACCTTC. The full variable domain, rest sourced from reference TRBV18 and TRBJ1-2, is NAGVMQNPRHLVRRRGQEARLRCSPMKGHSHVYWYRQLPEEGLKFMVYLQKENIIDESGMPKERFSAEFPKEGPSILRIQQVVRGDSAAYFCASGEASSGYTFGSGTRLTVV.

The rearrangement joins TRBV7-2 to TRBJ2-1; 10 positions match TRBD1. V dropped 5 bases and J dropped 10; count of bases not matched to a gene: 11. The germline gives CDR1 SGHTA, CDR2 FQGNSA. The CDR3 consists of 15 residues. DNA for the CDR3: TGTGCCAGCAGCCGTTCCGGGACAGGGGCGGAGGAGCAGTTCTTC. Its translation: CASSRSGTGAEEQFF. Full variable domain (remainder filled in from reference TRBV7-2 and TRBJ2-1): GAGVSQSPSNKVTEKGKDVELRCDPISGHTALYWYRQSLGQGLEFLIYFQGNSAPDKSGLPSDRFSAERTGGSVSTLTIQRTQQEDSAVYLCASSRSGTGAEEQFFGPGTRLTVL.

The chain joins TRBV6-5 to TRBJ2-3; a weak D match, TRBD1 (5 bases). Germline CDR1 reads MNHEY; CDR2 reads SVGAGI. This CDR3 is built from 13 residues. Trimming removed 6 bases at V and 2 bases at J, with 9 bases between. CDR3 coding DNA: TGTGCCAGCAGGGCGGACATCACAGATACGCAGTATTTT. This encodes CASRADITDTQYF.